This passage covers 27 T cell receptor beta chains from one sample sequenced in a study of T cells after yellow fever vaccination. TCRdb reprocessed the 5' RACE reads with MiXCR, giving one entry per CDR3 protein. In the table there are 350,000 to 450,000 distinct CDR3 sequences, under 7.5% of which are singletons. The material was PBMCs, obtained 5 days after the yellow fever booster vaccination. The receptors derive from a man between 25 and 39 years old who received the YFV17D yellow fever vaccine.

The chain uses TRBV18 and TRBJ2-2; the D is unclear. Trimming removed 2 bases at V and 4 bases at J, with 11 bases between. The germline CDR1 and CDR2 sequences are KGHSH and LQKENI. The CDR3 is made up of 15 amino acids. The DNA of the CDR3 is TGTGCCAGCTCACCATATACTGACCCCACCGGGGAGCTGTTTTTT. Translated: CASSPYTDPTGELFF.

In this sample, this clonotype turned up a few times. This rearrangement joins TRBV27 to TRBJ2-1, with a possible D match to TRBD2 (6 bases). Between the trimmed V and J ends, which lost 7 bases and 6 bases, there was a span of 13 bases. The CDR3 runs 13 residues. The V gene's germline CDR1 is MNHEY and CDR2 SMNVEV (reference sequence). The CDR3 is CASKPGSFNEQFF. The CDR3, as DNA: TGTGCCAGCAAGCCCGGGAGTTTCAATGAGCAGTTCTTC.

J is TRBJ1-1 and V is TRBV2; no clear D gene. V lost 8 bases to trimming and J lost 4 bases, with 11 bases between them. The CDR3 runs to 12 residues. The germline gives CDR1 SNHLY, CDR2 FYNNEI. The CDR3 DNA reads TGTGCCAGCTGGCCGTCGGGCACTGAAGCTTTCTTT. Its protein product is CASWPSGTEAFF.

The chain combines TRBV20-1 with TRBJ2-1; 9 nucleotides align to TRBD2. The CDR3 length is 17 residues. CDR1 and CDR2 (germline): DFQATT, SNEGSKA (reference sequence). The CDR3 sequence: CCSTFSLAGGMGNEQFF. The CDR3 bases are TGCTGCTCTACTTTTTCACTAGCGGGCGGGATGGGCAATGAGCAGTTCTTC.

At least ten counts were recorded for this clonotype. The CDR3 spells CSVGGVSTDTQYF. CDR3 DNA: TGCAGCGTTGGCGGGGTGAGCACAGATACGCAGTATTTT. The chain is built from TRBV29-1 and TRBJ2-3; tentatively, D is TRBD2 (6 bases). The ends were cut back, 4 bases at V and 0 bases at J, with 8 bases in the middle. This CDR3 is built from 13 residues. Germline lookup yields CDR1 SQVTM and CDR2 ANQGSEA.

To note about this clonotype: Given a much more abundant clone one base away, this may be a read error. V is TRBV5-5 and J is TRBJ2-1; 12 bases are a match to TRBD2. CDR3 size: 17 residues. Per germline, CDR1 SGHKS and CDR2 YYEKEE (reference sequence). This CDR3 reads CASSLIWTSGTYSEQFF. As DNA, the CDR3 is TGTGCCAGCAGCCTTATATGGACTAGCGGGACCTACAGTGAGCAGTTCTTC. The full variable domain, its missing parts supplied by reference TRBV5-5 and TRBJ2-1, is DAGVTQSPTHLIKTRGQQVTLRCSPISGHKSVSWYQQVLGQGPQFIFQYYEKEERGRGNFPDRFSARQFPNYSSELNVNALLLGDSALYLCASSLIWTSGTYSEQFFGPGTRLTVL.

This clonotype came up many times. The V and J genes are TRBV15 and TRBJ2-1; tentative D call: TRBD2 (5 bases). The CDR3 runs 16 residues. Germline V gene sequence: CDR1 LNHNV, CDR2 YYDKDF (reference sequence). Trimming took 6 bases from V and 0 from J, leaving 15 bases between them. CDR3 nucleotide sequence: TGTGCCACCAGTCCCGAGCGGCTAAGCTCCTACAATGAGCAGTTCTTC. Translated: CATSPERLSSYNEQFF.

V usage is TRBV20-1 and J usage is TRBJ2-1; TRBD2 agrees at 8 bases. V lost 2 bases, J lost 9 bases, and 12 bases stayed unmatched. Germline lookup yields CDR1 DFQATT and CDR2 SNEGSKA (reference sequence). CDR3 length equals 15 residues. Here the CDR3 reads CSARILTGGHPEQFF. The CDR3 DNA sequence: TGCAGTGCTAGAATTTTGACGGGAGGGCACCCTGAGCAGTTCTTC.

This clonotype was picked up many times. This chain links TRBV5-1 with TRBJ1-4; 9 bases line up with TRBD1. The germline V gene encodes CDR1 SGHRS and CDR2 YFSETQ. V was pared by 3 bases and J by 4 bases, with 4 bases of the junction left unmatched. The CDR3 spans 15 residues. The CDR3 region is CASSSGTGYNEKLFF. Here the CDR3 DNA reads TGCGCCAGCAGCTCCGGGACAGGGTATAATGAAAAACTGTTTTTT.

This clonotype showed up just a few times. V gene TRBV18 combines with J gene TRBJ2-5; 9 nucleotides align to TRBD2. V lost 1 base and J lost 1; bases outside the gene matches: 4. The CDR3 covers 16 residues. Germline CDR1 reads KGHSH; CDR2 reads LQKENI. The CDR3 region has the DNA TGTGCCAGCTCACCACGGACTAGCGCGAGCCAAGAGACCCAGTACTTC. This gives the protein CASSPRTSASQETQYF.

This clonotype was counted ten times or more. The chain uses TRBV10-2 and TRBJ1-2, with D uncertain. V was trimmed by 2 bases and J by 4 bases, leaving 14 bases between them. From germline, CDR1 is WSHSY and CDR2 SAAADI. The CDR3 runs to 15 residues. The CDR3 nucleotides read TGCGCCAGCAGTGAGGGCCGACACGTCCGCTATGGCTACACCTTC. Translation: CASSEGRHVRYGYTF.

This chain links TRBV5-5 with TRBJ2-1, with TRBD1 matching over 10 bases. The CDR3 sequence is 15 residues long. The V segment lost 8 bases and the J segment 4 bases; nucleotides outside the gene matches: 9. Germline lookup yields CDR1 SGHKS and CDR2 YYEKEE (reference sequence). In DNA, the CDR3 is TGTGCCAGGGTCCCTGGACAGGGGGGGTACAATGAGCAGTTCTTC. It is translated as CARVPGQGGYNEQFF.

This clonotype occurred a few times. The genes are TRBV6-2 or TRBV6-3 and TRBJ2-1, with a possible D match to TRBD1 (6 bases). CDR3 length: 15 residues. The V end was cut by 6 bases, the J end by 6 bases, with 18 bases between. Germline V CDR1 and CDR2: MNHEY, SVGEGT. The CDR3 bases are TGTGCCAGCAGCACGACAGGTAGGGTGGCCAATGAGCAGTTCTTC. It translates to CASSTTGRVANEQFF.

The V gene is TRBV5-1, the J gene TRBJ2-4; unclear D gene. The CDR3 loop spans 14 amino acids. From germline, CDR1 is SGHRS and CDR2 YFSETQ. Trimming shortened V by 4 bases and J by 4 bases, and 12 bases separated the two germline ends. The CDR3 spells CASSSLTGKNIQYF. In DNA form, the CDR3 reads TGCGCCAGCAGCAGCTTGACTGGAAAAAACATTCAGTACTTC.

This clonotype appeared many times. The rearrangement uses TRBV29-1 and TRBJ2-7, with D unclear. Germline lookup yields CDR1 SQVTM and CDR2 ANQGSEA. V was clipped by 7 bases and J by 7 bases, with 11 bases between them. The CDR3 consists of 10 residues. CDR3 in amino acids: CSATGVEQYF. Here the CDR3 DNA reads TGCAGCGCTACGGGTGTGGAGCAGTACTTC.

The rearrangement joins TRBV29-1 to TRBJ2-6; the D gene is possibly TRBD2 (5 bases). This CDR3 comprises 16 residues. Germline V lookup: CDR1 SQVTM, CDR2 ANQGSEA. V gave up 7 bases and J gave up 4 bases, with 20 bases separating them. This CDR3 reads CSGLDSRASGANVLTF. CDR3 sequence (DNA): TGCAGCGGACTGGACTCTCGAGCATCCGGGGCCAACGTCCTGACTTTC.

This rearrangement joins TRBV6-1 to TRBJ1-5; tentatively, D is TRBD1 (5 bases). The CDR3 has 14 amino acids. The germline gives CDR1 MNHNS, CDR2 SASEGT. The germline V and J ends were trimmed by 6 bases and 9 bases, with 18 bases remaining between them. The CDR3 region is CASRKDNLEGPQHF. DNA for the CDR3: TGTGCCAGCAGGAAGGACAACCTTGAAGGGCCCCAGCATTTT.

This clonotype has a handful of counts. This rearrangement joins TRBV20-1 to TRBJ2-7, with 13 bases identical to TRBD2. In germline, CDR1 is DFQATT, CDR2 SNEGSKA (reference sequence). This CDR3 has 17 residues. V shed 0 bases and J 2 bases; nucleotides not matched to a gene: 7. The CDR3 DNA follows: TGCAGTGCTAGAGAGGGACTAGCGGGATTTACCACCTACGAGCAGTACTTC. Encoded protein: CSAREGLAGFTTYEQYF.

V and J are TRBV12-3 or TRBV12-4 and TRBJ2-3; the match to TRBD2 covers 7 bases. The CDR3 runs 16 residues. Trimming took 3 bases from V and 2 from J; bases not matched to a gene: 8. CDR3 sequence: CASSFVGGRPTDTQYF. The CDR3 nucleotides are TGTGCCAGCAGTTTTGTGGGAGGGCGTCCCACAGATACGCAGTATTTT.

This clonotype was counted at least ten times. The chain carries TRBV24-1 and TRBJ2-4; D might be TRBD1 or TRBD2, each matching 6 bases. Between the trimmed V and J ends, which lost 9 bases and 2 bases, there was a span of 13 bases. Germline V lookup: CDR1 KGHDR, CDR2 SFDVKD. The CDR3 contains 14 residues. The CDR3: CATHGGLTKNIQYF. CDR3 sequence (DNA): TGTGCCACCCATGGGGGGCTTACCAAAAACATTCAGTACTTC.

This clonotype showed up just a few times. The V and J genes are TRBV24-1 and TRBJ2-1; the D gene is possibly TRBD2 (6 bases). The germline gives CDR1 KGHDR, CDR2 SFDVKD. This CDR3 contains 16 residues. The V end lost 9 bases, the J end lost 6 bases, and 23 bases lay between the germline ends. The CDR3 DNA is TGTGCCACCGGTCTAAGCGGGCCTCCTCCGGGCAATGAGCAGTTCTTC. This encodes CATGLSGPPPGNEQFF.

The chain couples TRBV4-3 to TRBJ2-1; no reliable D call. Germline lookup yields CDR1 LGHNA and CDR2 YSLEER. The CDR3 spans 14 residues. The germline V and J ends were trimmed by 1 base and 7 bases, with 11 bases remaining between them. The CDR3 DNA reads TGCGCCAGCAGCCAAGGGAAGACATGGAATGAGCAGTTCTTC. Amino acid sequence: CASSQGKTWNEQFF.

This clonotype occurred a few times. The chain couples TRBV18 to TRBJ2-7; 14 bases line up with TRBD2. The V gene end was trimmed by 5 bases and the J gene end by 4 bases; junction bases not matched to a gene: 4. This CDR3 is built from 15 residues. From germline, CDR1 is KGHSH and CDR2 LQKENI. The CDR3 is CASSAGTSGSYEQYF. The CDR3 coding sequence is TGTGCCAGCTCAGCCGGGACTAGCGGGAGTTACGAGCAGTACTTC.

This clonotype was counted a few times. The V and J genes are TRBV20-1 and TRBJ2-3; D remains unclear. This CDR3 region has 12 residues. CDR1 and CDR2 (germline): DFQATT, SNEGSKA (reference sequence). Trimming pared 6 bases from V and 4 bases from J, leaving 11 bases between. CDR3 coding DNA: TGCAGTGCCACTTGGGGATCAGATACGCAGTATTTT. It encodes CSATWGSDTQYF.

This clonotype was picked up many times. This sequence joins TRBV4-3 and TRBJ2-3; D unclear. CDR1 LGHNA and CDR2 YSLEER come from the germline V gene. The CDR3 sequence is 14 residues long. V lost 4 bases to trimming and J lost 7 bases, with 15 bases between them. The CDR3 DNA sequence: TGCGCCAGCAGCCCAACGTACCCACTCCATACGCAGTATTTT. Protein sequence: CASSPTYPLHTQYF.

This clonotype has just a few counts. The chain uses TRBV28 and TRBJ2-7; D is unresolved. Germline CDR1 and CDR2: MDHEN and SYDVKM. V dropped 3 bases and J dropped 1 base, with 16 bases sitting between them. The CDR3 consists of 16 residues. The CDR3 region has the DNA TGTGCCAGCAGTTTCCCGTTGGCCGGACGGTCCTACGAGCAGTACTTC. It is translated as CASSFPLAGRSYEQYF. The entire variable domain, with the rest obtained from reference TRBV28 and TRBJ2-7, is as follows: DVKVTQSSRYLVKRTGEKVFLECVQDMDHENMFWYRQDPGLGLRLIYFSYDVKMKEKGDIPEGYSVSREKKERFSLILESASTNQTSMYLCASSFPLAGRSYEQYFGPGTRLTVT.

This clonotype was seen a handful of times. DNA for the CDR3: TGCAGTGCGCCGGACAGGAGGGGGGCAGAGACCCAGTACTTC. Its translation is CSAPDRRGAETQYF. The rearrangement links TRBV20-1 to TRBJ2-5; D is perhaps TRBD1 (7 bases). Germline CDR1 DFQATT, CDR2 SNEGSKA (reference sequence). V was pared by 6 bases and J by 4 bases, with 18 bases between. This CDR3 comprises 14 residues.